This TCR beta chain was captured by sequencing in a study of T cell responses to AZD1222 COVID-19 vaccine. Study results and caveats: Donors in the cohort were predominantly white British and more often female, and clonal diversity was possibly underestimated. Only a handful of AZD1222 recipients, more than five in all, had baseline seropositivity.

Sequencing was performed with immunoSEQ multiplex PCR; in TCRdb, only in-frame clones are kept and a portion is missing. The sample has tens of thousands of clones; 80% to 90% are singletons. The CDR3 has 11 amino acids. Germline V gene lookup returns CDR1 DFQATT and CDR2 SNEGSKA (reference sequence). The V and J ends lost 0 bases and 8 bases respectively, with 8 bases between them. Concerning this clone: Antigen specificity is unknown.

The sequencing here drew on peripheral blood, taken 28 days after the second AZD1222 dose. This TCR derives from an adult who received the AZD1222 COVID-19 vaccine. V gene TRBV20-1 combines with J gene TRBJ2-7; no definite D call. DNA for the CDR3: TGCAGTGCTAGAGAGGGCCCTCAGCAGTACTTC. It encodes CSAREGPQQYF.